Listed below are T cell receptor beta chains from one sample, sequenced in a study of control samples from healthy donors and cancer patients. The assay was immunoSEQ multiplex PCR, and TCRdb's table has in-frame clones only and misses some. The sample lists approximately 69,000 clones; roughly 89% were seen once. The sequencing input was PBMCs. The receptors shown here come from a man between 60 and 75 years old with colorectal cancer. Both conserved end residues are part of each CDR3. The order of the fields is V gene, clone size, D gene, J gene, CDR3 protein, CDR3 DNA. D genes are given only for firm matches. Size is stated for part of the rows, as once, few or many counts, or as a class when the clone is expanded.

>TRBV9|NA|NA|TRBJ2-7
CASSPGELASYEQYF
TGTGCCAGCAGTCCAGGGGAACTAGCGAGCTACGAGCAGTACTTC
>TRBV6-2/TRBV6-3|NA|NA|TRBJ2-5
CASSYVGETQYF
TGTGCCAGCAGTTACGTCGGGGAGACCCAGTACTTC
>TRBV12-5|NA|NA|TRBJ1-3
CASGLEAGVGGNTIYF
TGTGCTAGTGGTTTGGAGGCAGGGGTCGGCGGAAACACCATATATTTT
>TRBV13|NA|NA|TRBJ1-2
CASSPGGAGSYGYTF
TGTGCCAGCAGCCCGGGGGGAGCTGGCTCCTATGGCTACACCTTC
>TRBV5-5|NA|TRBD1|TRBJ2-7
CASSLGDRLREQYF
TGTGCCAGCAGCTTGGGGGACAGGCTTAGGGAGCAGTACTTC
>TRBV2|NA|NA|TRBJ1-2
CASSGGRANYGYTF
TGTGCCAGCAGCGGCGGCAGGGCTAACTATGGCTACACCTTC
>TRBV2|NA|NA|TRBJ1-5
CASSDRSGGNNQPQHF
TGTGCCAGCAGTGACAGGAGTGGGGGGAACAATCAGCCCCAGCATTTT
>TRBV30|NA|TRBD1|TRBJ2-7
CAWSSLGEGANEQYF
TGTGCCTGGAGTTCGTTAGGAGAGGGGGCAAACGAGCAGTACTTC
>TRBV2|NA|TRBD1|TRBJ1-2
CASSTGLAGYTF
TGTGCCAGCTCGACAGGGTTGGCTGGCTACACCTTC
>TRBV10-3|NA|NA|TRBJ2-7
CVISADTYEQYF
TGTGTCATCAGTGCAGACACCTACGAGCAGTACTTC
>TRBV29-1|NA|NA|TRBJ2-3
CSVALTDTQYF
TGCAGCGTAGCCCTGACAGATACGCAGTATTTT
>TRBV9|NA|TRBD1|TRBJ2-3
CASSRDSGTDTQYF
TGTGCCAGCAGCCGGGACAGCGGCACAGATACGCAGTATTTT
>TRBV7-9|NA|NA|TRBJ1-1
CASSLRQIEAFF
TGTGCCAGCAGCTTAAGGCAGATTGAAGCTTTCTTT
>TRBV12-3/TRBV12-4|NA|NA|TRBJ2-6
CASSFFGANVLTF
TGTGCCAGCAGTTTCTTTGGGGCCAACGTCCTGACTTTC
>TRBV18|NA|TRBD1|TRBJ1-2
CASSSGTGVPEGRGYTF
TGTGCCAGCTCATCCGGGACAGGGGTTCCAGAAGGTCGTGGCTACACCTTC
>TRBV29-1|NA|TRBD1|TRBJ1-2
CSAGTADNYGYTF
TGCAGCGCCGGGACAGCAGATAACTATGGCTACACCTTC
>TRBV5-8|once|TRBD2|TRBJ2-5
CASSYQGLKQETQYF
TGTGCCAGCAGCTACCAGGGACTAAAACAAGAGACCCAGTACTTC
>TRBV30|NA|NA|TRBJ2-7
CAWGDGRFSYEQYF
TGTGCCTGGGGTGATGGCAGGTTCTCCTACGAGCAGTACTTC
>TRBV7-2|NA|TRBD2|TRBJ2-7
CASSSRRGGGPSEQYF
TGTGCCAGCAGCTCAAGGAGAGGCGGGGGACCCAGCGAGCAGTACTTC
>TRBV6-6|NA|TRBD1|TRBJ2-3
CASSLGTGADTQYF
TGTGCCAGCAGTCTCGGGACAGGAGCAGATACGCAGTATTTT
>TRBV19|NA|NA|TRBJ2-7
CASISGLNEQYF
TGTGCCAGTATATCGGGGCTGAACGAGCAGTACTTC
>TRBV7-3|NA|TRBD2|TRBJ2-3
CASSWTGGARDTQYF
TGTGCCAGCAGCTGGACCGGGGGGGCGAGGGATACGCAGTATTTT
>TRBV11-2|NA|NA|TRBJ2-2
CASSPRVDTGELFF
TGTGCCAGCAGCCCCCGAGTCGACACCGGGGAGCTGTTTTTT
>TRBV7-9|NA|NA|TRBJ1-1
CASSLQGLEAFF
TGTGCCAGCAGCTTACAGGGGCTTGAAGCTTTCTTT
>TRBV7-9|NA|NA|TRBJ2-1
CASSLWSGRRDNEQFF
TGTGCCAGCAGCTTATGGTCGGGACGACGCGACAATGAGCAGTTCTTC
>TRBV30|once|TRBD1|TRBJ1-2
CAWRRQGAHYGYTF
TGTGCCTGGAGGAGACAGGGGGCCCACTATGGCTACACCTTC
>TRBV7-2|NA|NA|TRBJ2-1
CASSPQVGGLNNEQFF
TGTGCCAGCAGCCCCCAGGTAGGGGGACTGAACAATGAGCAGTTCTTC
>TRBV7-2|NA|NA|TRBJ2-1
CASSLDTAGANEQFF
TGTGCCAGCAGCTTAGACACGGCGGGGGCCAATGAGCAGTTCTTC
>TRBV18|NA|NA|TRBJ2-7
CASSPRDTEGEQYF
TGTGCCAGCTCCCCACGGGACACGGAAGGCGAGCAGTACTTC
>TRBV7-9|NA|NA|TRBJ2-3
CASSSRPSDTQYF
TGTGCCAGCAGCTCCAGGCCTAGTGATACGCAGTATTTT
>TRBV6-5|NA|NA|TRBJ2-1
CASSRGLNKQFF
TGTGCCAGCAGCCGAGGACTTAATAAGCAGTTCTTC
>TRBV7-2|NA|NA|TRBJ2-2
CASSLGQVQNTGELFF
TGTGCCAGCAGCTTAGGGCAGGTCCAAAACACCGGGGAGCTGTTTTTT
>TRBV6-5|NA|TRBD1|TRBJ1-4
CASRQGFTNEKLFF
TGTGCCAGCAGACAGGGGTTCACTAATGAAAAACTGTTTTTT
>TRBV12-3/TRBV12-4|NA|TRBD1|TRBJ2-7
CASTGGFEQYF
TGTGCCAGCACAGGGGGCTTCGAGCAGTACTTC
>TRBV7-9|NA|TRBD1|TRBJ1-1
CASSFGTAEAFF
TGTGCCAGCAGCTTCGGGACAGCTGAAGCTTTCTTT
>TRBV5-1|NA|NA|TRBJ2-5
CASSPLRGAVETQYF
TGCGCCAGCAGCCCCCTCCGGGGGGCTGTGGAGACCCAGTACTTC
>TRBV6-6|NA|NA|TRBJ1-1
CASSYRSSGTEAFF
TGTGCCAGCAGTTACCGAAGTAGTGGCACTGAAGCTTTCTTT
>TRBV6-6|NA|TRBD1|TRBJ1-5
CASSPMGTGNQPQHF
TGTGCCAGCAGTCCCATGGGGACAGGCAATCAGCCCCAGCATTTT
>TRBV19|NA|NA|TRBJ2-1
CASSIGRWEPYNEQFF
TGTGCCAGTAGTATAGGGCGCTGGGAGCCGTACAATGAGCAGTTCTTC
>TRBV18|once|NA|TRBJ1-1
CASSLAEMNTEAFF
TGTGCCAGCTCATTGGCAGAAATGAACACTGAAGCTTTCTTT
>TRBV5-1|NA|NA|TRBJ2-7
CASSLRLGNYEQYF
TGCGCCAGCAGCTTGAGGCTAGGGAACTACGAGCAGTACTTC
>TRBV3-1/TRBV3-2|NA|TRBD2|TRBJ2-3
CASSQDMRGGTDTQYF
TGTGCCAGCAGCCAAGATATGCGGGGGGGCACAGATACGCAGTATTTT
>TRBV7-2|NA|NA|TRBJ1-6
CASSRTQYNSPLHF
TGTGCCAGCAGCCGGACACAGTATAATTCACCCCTCCACTTT
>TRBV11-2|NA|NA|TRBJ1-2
CASSLDVTRGSYGYTF
TGTGCCAGCAGCTTAGATGTCACTCGGGGAAGCTATGGCTACACCTTC
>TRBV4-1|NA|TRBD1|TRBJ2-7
CASSVGTGQSYEQYF
TGCGCCAGCAGCGTTGGGACAGGGCAATCCTACGAGCAGTACTTC
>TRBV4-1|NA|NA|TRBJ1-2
CASSLTGQNYGYTF
TGCGCCAGCAGCCTCACGGGGCAGAACTATGGCTACACCTTC
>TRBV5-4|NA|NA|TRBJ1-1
CASSFGPGTEAFF
TGTGCCAGCAGCTTTGGACCCGGCACTGAAGCTTTCTTT
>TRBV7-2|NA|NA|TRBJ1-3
CASSLKRLSGNTIYF
TGTGCCAGCAGCTTAAAACGACTCTCTGGAAACACCATATATTTT
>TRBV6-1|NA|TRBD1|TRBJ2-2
CASSEDRGNTGELFF
TGTGCCAGCAGTGAGGACAGGGGAAACACCGGGGAGCTGTTTTTT
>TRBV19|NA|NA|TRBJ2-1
CASRVGGNEQFF
TGTGCCAGTAGGGTAGGGGGGAATGAGCAGTTCTTC
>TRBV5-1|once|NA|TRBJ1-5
CASRVDSGPQHF
TGCGCCAGCAGGGTAGACAGTGGGCCCCAGCATTTT
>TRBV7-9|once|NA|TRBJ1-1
CVSGPNLEAFF
TGTGTCTCCGGGCCGAACCTTGAAGCTTTCTTT
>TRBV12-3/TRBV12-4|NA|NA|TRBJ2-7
CASSLEGEQYF
TGTGCCAGCAGTCTTGAGGGTGAGCAGTACTTC